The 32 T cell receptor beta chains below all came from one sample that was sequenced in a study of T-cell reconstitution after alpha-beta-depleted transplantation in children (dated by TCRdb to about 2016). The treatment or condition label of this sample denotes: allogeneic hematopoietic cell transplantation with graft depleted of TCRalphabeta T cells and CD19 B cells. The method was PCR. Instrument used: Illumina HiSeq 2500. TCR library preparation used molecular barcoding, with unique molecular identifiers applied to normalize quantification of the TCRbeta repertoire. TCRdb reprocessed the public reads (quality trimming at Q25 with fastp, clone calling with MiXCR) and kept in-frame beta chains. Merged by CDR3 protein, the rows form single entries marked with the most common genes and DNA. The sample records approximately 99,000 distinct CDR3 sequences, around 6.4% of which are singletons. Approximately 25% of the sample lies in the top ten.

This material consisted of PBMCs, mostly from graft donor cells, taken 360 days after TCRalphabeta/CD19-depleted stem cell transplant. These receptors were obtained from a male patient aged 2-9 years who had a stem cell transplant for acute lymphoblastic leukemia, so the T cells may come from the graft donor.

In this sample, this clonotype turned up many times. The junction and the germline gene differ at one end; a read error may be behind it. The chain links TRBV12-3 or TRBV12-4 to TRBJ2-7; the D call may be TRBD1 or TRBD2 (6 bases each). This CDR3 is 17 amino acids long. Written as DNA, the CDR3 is TGTGCCAGCAGTTTTCTCAAAGGGGGAGGTCTTGACTACGAGCAGTATTTC. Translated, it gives CASSFLKGGGLDYEQYF.

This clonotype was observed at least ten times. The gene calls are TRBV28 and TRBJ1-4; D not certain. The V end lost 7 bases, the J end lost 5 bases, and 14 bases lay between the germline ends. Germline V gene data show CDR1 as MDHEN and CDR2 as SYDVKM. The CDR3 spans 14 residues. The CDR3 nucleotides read TGTGCCAGCAACGGACGATACTTAAATGAAAAACTGTTTTTT. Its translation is CASNGRYLNEKLFF.

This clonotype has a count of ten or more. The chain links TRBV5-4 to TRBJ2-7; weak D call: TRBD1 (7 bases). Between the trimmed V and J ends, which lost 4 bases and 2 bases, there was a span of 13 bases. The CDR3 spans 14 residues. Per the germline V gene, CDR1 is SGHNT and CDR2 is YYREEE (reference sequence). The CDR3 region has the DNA TGTGCCAGCAGCGGCGGGACAGAGACCTACGAGCAGTACTTC. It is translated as CASSGGTETYEQYF.

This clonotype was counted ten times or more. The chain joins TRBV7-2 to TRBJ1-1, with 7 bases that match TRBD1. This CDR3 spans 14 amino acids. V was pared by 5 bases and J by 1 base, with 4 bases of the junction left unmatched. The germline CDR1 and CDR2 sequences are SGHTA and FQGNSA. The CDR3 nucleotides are TGTGCCAGCAGCGTCCGACAGGGGAACACTGAAGCTTTCTTT. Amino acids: CASSVRQGNTEAFF.

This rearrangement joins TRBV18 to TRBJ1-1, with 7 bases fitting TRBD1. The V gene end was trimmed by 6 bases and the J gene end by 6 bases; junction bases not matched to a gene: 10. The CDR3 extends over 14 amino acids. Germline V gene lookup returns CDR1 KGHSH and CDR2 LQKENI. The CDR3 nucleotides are TGTGCCAGCTCCCCTGGACAGGCACCACCTGAAGCTTTCTTT. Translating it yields CASSPGQAPPEAFF.

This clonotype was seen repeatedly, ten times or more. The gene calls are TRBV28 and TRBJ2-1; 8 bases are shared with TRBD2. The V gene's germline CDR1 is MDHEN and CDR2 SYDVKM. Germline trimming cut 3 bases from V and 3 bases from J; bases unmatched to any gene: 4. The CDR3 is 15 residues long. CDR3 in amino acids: CASSLGLVIYNEQFF. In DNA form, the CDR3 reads TGTGCCAGCAGTTTGGGACTAGTTATCTACAATGAGCAGTTCTTC.

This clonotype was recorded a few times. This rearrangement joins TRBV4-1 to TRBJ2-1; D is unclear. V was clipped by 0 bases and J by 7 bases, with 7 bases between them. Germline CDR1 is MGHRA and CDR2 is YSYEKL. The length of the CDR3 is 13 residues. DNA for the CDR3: TGCGCCAGCAGCCAAGATCAGCCAAATGAGCAGTTCTTC. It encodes CASSQDQPNEQFF.

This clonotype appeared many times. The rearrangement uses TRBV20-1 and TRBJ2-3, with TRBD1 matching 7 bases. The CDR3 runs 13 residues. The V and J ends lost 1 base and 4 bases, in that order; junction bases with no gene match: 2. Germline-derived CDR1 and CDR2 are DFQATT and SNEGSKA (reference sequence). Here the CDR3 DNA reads TGCAGTGCTAGAGCCCAGGGGGCAGATACGCAGTATTTT. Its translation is CSARAQGADTQYF.

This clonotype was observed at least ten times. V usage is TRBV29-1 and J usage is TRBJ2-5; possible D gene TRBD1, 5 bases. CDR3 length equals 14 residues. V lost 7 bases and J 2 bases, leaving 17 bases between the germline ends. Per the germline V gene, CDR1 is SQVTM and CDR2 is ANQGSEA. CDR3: CSALTRRQQETQYF. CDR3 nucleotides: TGCAGCGCCCTAACACGGCGACAGCAAGAGACCCAGTACTTC.

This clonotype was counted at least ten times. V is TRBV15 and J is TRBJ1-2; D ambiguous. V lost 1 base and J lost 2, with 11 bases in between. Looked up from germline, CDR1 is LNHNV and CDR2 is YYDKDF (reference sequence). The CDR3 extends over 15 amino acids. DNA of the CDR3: TGTGCCACCAGCAGAGCCCCACAGAGAAACTATGGCTACACCTTC. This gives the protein CATSRAPQRNYGYTF.

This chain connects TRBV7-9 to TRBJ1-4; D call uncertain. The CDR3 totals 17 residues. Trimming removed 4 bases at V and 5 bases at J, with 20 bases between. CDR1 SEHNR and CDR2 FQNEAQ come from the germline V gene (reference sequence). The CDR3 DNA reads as TGTGCCAGCAGCTCCCCCGGACGCCAAATCCGAAATGAAAAACTGTTTTTT. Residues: CASSSPGRQIRNEKLFF.

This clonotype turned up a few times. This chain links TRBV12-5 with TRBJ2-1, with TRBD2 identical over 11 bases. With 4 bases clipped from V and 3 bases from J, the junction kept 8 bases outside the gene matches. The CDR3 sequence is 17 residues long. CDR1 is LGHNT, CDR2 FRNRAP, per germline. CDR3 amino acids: CASGSPGLAGVYNEQFF. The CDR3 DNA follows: TGTGCTAGTGGTTCCCCTGGACTAGCGGGCGTCTACAATGAGCAGTTCTTC.

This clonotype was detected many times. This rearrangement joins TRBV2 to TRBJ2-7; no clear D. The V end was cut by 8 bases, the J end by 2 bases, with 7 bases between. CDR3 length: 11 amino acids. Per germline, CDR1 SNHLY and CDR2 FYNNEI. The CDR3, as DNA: TGTGCCAGCCGCGTGACCTACGAGCAGTACTTC. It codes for CASRVTYEQYF.

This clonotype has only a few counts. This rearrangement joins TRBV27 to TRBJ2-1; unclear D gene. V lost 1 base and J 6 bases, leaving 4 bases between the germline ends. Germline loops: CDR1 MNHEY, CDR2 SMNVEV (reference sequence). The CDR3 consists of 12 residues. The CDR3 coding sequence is TGTGCCAGCAGTTTATATGGCAATGAGCAGTTCTTC. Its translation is CASSLYGNEQFF.

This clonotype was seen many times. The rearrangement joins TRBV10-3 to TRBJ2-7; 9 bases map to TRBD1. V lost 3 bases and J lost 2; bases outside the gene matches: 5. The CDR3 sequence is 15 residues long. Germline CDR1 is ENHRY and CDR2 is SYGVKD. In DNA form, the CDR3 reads TGTGCCATCAGTGATCCCGGGACAGGGACCTACGAGCAGTACTTC. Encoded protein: CAISDPGTGTYEQYF.

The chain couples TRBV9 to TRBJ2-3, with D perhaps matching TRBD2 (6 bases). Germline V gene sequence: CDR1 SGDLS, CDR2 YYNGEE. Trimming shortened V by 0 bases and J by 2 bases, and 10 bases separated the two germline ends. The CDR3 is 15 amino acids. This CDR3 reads CASSVVRDSTDTQYF. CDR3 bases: TGTGCCAGCAGCGTAGTCCGGGACTCCACAGATACGCAGTATTTT.

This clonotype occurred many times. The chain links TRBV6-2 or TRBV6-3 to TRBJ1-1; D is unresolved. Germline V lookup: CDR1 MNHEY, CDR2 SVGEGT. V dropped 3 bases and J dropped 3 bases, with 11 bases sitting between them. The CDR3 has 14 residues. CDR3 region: CASSYRALDTEAFF. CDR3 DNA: TGTGCCAGCAGTTATAGGGCTCTGGACACTGAAGCTTTCTTT.

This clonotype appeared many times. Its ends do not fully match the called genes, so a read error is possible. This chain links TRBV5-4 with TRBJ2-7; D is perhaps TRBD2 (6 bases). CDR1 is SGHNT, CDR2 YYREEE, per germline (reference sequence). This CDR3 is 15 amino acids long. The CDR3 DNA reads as TGTGCCAGCAGCTTGGGGACCATCCGGGACTTCCGGGCCGTGTTC. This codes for CASSLGTIRDFRAVF. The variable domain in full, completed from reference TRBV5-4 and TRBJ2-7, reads ETGVTQSPTHLIKTRGQQVTLRCSSQSGHNTVSWYQQALGQGPQFIFQYYREEENGRGNFPPRFSGLQFPNYSSELNVNALELDDSALYLCASSLGTIRDFRAVFGPGTRLTVT.

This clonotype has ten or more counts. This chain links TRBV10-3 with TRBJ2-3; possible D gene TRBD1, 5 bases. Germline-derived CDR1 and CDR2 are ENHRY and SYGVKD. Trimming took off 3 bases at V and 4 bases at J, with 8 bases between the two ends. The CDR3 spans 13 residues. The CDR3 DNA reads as TGTGCCATCAGTGAATTACAGGCAGATACGCAGTATTTT. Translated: CAISELQADTQYF.

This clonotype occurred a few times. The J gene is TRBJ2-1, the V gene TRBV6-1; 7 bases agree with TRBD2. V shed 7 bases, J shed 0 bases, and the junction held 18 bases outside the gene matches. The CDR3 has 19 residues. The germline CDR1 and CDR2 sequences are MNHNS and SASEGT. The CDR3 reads CASKRSLAVRPSSYNEQFF. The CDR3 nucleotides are TGTGCCAGCAAGAGGAGCCTAGCGGTTCGCCCGAGCTCCTACAATGAGCAGTTCTTC.

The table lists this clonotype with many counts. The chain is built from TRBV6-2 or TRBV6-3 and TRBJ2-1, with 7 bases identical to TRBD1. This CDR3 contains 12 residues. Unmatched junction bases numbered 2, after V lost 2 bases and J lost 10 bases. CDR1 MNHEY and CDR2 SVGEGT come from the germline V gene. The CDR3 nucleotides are TGTGCCAGCAGTTACGACAGGGTCGAGCAGTTCTTC. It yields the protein CASSYDRVEQFF.

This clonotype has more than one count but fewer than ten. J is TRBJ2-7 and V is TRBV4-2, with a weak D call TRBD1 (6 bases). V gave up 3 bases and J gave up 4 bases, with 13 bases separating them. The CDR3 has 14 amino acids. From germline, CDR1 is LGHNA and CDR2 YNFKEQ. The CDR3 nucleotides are TGTGCCAGCAGCCACGGGACAAGAGATTACGAGCAGTACTTC. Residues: CASSHGTRDYEQYF.

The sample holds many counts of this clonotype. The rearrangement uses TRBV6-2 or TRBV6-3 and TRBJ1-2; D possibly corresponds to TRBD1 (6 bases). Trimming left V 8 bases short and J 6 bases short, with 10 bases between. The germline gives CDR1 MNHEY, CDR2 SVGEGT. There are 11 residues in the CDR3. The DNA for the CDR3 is TGTGCCAGCCGGACAGCGGATGGCTACACCTTC. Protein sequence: CASRTADGYTF.

This CDR3 is CASQSTVNTEAFF. In nucleotides, the CDR3 is TGTGCCAGCCAATCAACTGTGAACACTGAAGCTTTCTTT. The chain combines TRBV6-2 or TRBV6-3 with TRBJ1-1; no firm D call. CDR1 is MNHEY, CDR2 SVGEGT, per germline. This CDR3 has 13 amino acids. V shed 8 bases and J shed 0 bases, with 10 bases lying between them.

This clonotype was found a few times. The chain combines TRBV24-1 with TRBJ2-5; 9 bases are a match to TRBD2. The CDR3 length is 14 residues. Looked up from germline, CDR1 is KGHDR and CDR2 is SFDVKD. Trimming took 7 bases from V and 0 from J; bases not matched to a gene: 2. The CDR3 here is CATRSGGYQETQYF. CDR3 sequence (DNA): TGTGCCACCAGGAGCGGGGGGTACCAAGAGACCCAGTACTTC.

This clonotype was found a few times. CDR3 amino acids: CASSEGGVPYEQYF. The CDR3, as DNA: TGTGCCAGCAGTGAGGGGGGCGTCCCCTACGAGCAGTACTTC. The chain is built from TRBV2 and TRBJ2-7; D tentatively reads TRBD1 or TRBD2 (6 bases each). Germline V gene data show CDR1 as SNHLY and CDR2 as FYNNEI. Trimming took 3 bases from V and 2 from J, leaving 11 bases between them. This CDR3 contains 14 residues.

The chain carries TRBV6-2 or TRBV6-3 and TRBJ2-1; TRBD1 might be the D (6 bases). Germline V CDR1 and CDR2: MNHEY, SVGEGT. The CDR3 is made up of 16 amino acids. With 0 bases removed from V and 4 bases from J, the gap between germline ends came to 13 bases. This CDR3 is CASSYSWQGIYNEQFF. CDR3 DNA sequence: TGTGCCAGCAGTTACTCCTGGCAGGGGATTTACAATGAGCAGTTCTTC.

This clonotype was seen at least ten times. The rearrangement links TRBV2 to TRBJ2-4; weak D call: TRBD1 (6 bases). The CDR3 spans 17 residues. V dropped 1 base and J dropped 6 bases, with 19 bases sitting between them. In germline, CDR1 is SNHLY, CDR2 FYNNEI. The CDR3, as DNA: TGTGCCAGCAGTGAAGTTGATGGGGGCCGGGATAGAAACATTCAGTACTTC. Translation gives CASSEVDGGRDRNIQYF.

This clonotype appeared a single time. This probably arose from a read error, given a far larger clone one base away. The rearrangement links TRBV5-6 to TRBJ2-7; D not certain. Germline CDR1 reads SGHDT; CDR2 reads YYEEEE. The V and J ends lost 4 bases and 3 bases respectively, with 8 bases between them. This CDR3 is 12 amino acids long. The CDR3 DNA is TGTGCCAGCAGCCCCGGTATCTACGAGCAGTACTTC. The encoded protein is CASSPGIYEQYF.

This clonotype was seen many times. In nucleotides, the CDR3 is TGTGCCAGCAGTTTAGCGAGGGAGGGGCCCCAGCATTTT. It encodes CASSLAREGPQHF. The gene calls are TRBV12-3 or TRBV12-4 and TRBJ1-5; no reliable D call. This CDR3 is 13 amino acids long. V shed 0 bases and J shed 9 bases, with 9 bases lying between them.

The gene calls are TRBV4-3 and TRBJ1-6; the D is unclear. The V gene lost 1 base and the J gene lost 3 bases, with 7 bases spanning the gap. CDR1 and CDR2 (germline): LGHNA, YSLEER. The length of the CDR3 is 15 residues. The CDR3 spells CASSQAINYNSPLHF. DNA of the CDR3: TGCGCCAGCAGCCAAGCCATAAACTATAATTCACCCCTCCACTTT.

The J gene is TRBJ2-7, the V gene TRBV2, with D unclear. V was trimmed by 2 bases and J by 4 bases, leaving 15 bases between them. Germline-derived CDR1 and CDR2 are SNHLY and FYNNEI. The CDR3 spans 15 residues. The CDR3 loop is CASSEMAGRRYEQYF. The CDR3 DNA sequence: TGTGCCAGCAGTGAAATGGCAGGACGTCGGTACGAGCAGTACTTC.